This entry lists 29 T cell receptor beta chains sequenced from one sample in a study of sequential checkpoint blockade in melanoma. Assay: immunoSEQ multiplex PCR; the TCRdb copy retains only in-frame clones and omits some. The table has 10,000 to 15,000 clones, roughly 23% seen once. Treatment of the sample: randomized to nivolumab then ipilimumab (arm A) or the reverse (arm B). The source material was tumor tissue (inferred from file names), sampled from a patient given nivolumab and ipilimumab in sequence. Receptors originate from a human donor with melanoma.

By share, this clone ranks as medium-sized. The chain links TRBV11-3 to TRBJ2-1; tentatively, D is TRBD2 (7 bases). In germline, CDR1 is SGHNT, CDR2 YENEEA. The CDR3 is made up of 15 amino acids. Trimming removed 3 bases at V and 6 bases at J, with 15 bases between. This CDR3 reads CASSFIGGAGNEQFF. DNA for the CDR3: TGTGCCAGCAGCTTCATTGGGGGGGCCGGCAATGAGCAGTTCTTC.

This clone was detected ten times or more. This sequence joins TRBV11-3 and TRBJ2-7, with 7 nucleotides matching TRBD2. The CDR3 has 16 amino acids. Germline CDR1 SGHNT, CDR2 YENEEA. Trimming at V came to 3 bases and at J to 0 bases, leaving 8 bases not matched to a gene. CDR3 sequence: CASSLGGSGFSYEQYF. The CDR3 nucleotides read TGTGCCAGCAGCTTGGGGGGTAGCGGGTTCTCCTACGAGCAGTACTTC.

The rearrangement joins TRBV11-3 to TRBJ2-1; 8 bases match TRBD2. This CDR3 spans 14 amino acids. CDR1 is SGHNT and CDR2 is YENEEA in the germline V gene. V was pared by 1 base and J by 8 bases, with 4 bases of the junction left unmatched. The CDR3 DNA is TGTGCCAGCAGCTTAGGACTAGCGTCCCATGAGCAGTTCTTC. Translating gives CASSLGLASHEQFF.

The V and J genes are TRBV19 and TRBJ1-5, with D perhaps TRBD1 (5 bases). Between the trimmed V and J ends, which lost 6 bases and 2 bases, there was a span of 14 bases. Germline CDR1 and CDR2: LNHDA and SQIVND (reference sequence). This CDR3 has 15 residues. CDR3 nucleotide sequence: TGTGCCAGTAGACCGGGACGGAAGGGCAATCAGCCCCAGCATTTT. Translation gives CASRPGRKGNQPQHF. The full variable domain, its missing parts supplied by reference TRBV19 and TRBJ1-5, is DGGITQSPKYLFRKEGQNVTLSCEQNLNHDAMYWYRQDPGQGLRLIYYSQIVNDFQKGDIAEGYSVSREKKESFPLTVTSAQKNPTAFYLCASRPGRKGNQPQHFGDGTRLSIL.

This chain connects TRBV5-1 to TRBJ2-3, with 9 bases fitting TRBD1. This CDR3 has 17 residues. The germline CDR1 and CDR2 sequences are SGHRS and YFSETQ. The V segment lost 4 bases and the J segment 0 bases; nucleotides outside the gene matches: 9. The DNA of the CDR3 is TGCGCCAGCAGCGCGGGACAGGGCTTACCTAGCACAGATACGCAGTATTTT. Protein product: CASSAGQGLPSTDTQYF.

The chain recombines TRBV15 with TRBJ1-2; 7 nucleotides line up with TRBD1. Germline CDR1 and CDR2: LNHNV and YYDKDF (reference sequence). J was trimmed by 8 bases and V by 4 bases; bases with no gene match: 19. The CDR3 is 17 amino acids. The CDR3 region is CATSTRRRGRGAPGYTF. CDR3 coding DNA: TGTGCCACCAGCACCCGAAGGAGGGGGCGGGGGGCCCCGGGCTACACCTTC.

This clone was detected many times. The chain carries TRBV11-3 and TRBJ1-6; weak D call: TRBD1 (5 bases). With 7 bases removed from V and 6 bases from J, the gap between germline ends came to 16 bases. Germline V gene sequence: CDR1 SGHNT, CDR2 YENEEA. This CDR3 region has 15 residues. CDR3 DNA sequence: TGTGCCAGCACCTTGGGGGGGGTGTTTAATTCACCCCTCCACTTT. It encodes CASTLGGVFNSPLHF. The full variable domain, in which reference TRBV11-3 and TRBJ1-6 provide the parts outside the CDR3, is EAGVVQSPRYKIIEKKQPVAFWCNPISGHNTLYWYLQNLGQGPELLIRYENEEAVDDSQLPKDRFSAERLKGVDSTLKIQPAELGDSAVYLCASTLGGVFNSPLHFGNGTRLTVT.

By share of the sample, this clone is medium-sized. This sequence joins TRBV4-1 and TRBJ1-5, with TRBD1 as a possible D gene (6 bases). From germline, CDR1 is MGHRA and CDR2 YSYEKL. V lost 3 bases, J lost 9 bases, and 18 bases lay in between. The CDR3 spans 15 residues. The CDR3 reads CASSQGTTGLGPQHF. CDR3 DNA sequence: TGCGCCAGCAGCCAGGGGACGACAGGATTGGGGCCCCAGCATTTT.

This sequence joins TRBV5-1 and TRBJ2-3, with 13 bases that match TRBD2. Germline-derived CDR1 and CDR2 are SGHRS and YFSETQ. The J segment lost 3 bases and the V segment lost 4 bases, leaving 5 bases of the junction unmatched. The CDR3 totals 16 residues. CDR3 protein: CASSRRLAGGTDTQYF. The CDR3 DNA is TGCGCCAGCAGCCGAAGACTAGCGGGGGGAACAGATACGCAGTATTTT. Filled out from reference TRBV5-1 and TRBJ2-3, the complete variable domain reads KAGVTQTPRYLIKTRGQQVTLSCSPISGHRSVSWYQQTPGQGLQFLFEYFSETQRNKGNFPGRFSGRQFSNSRSEMNVSTLELGDSALYLCASSRRLAGGTDTQYFGPGTRLTVL.

This clone has at least ten counts. The V and J genes are TRBV11-3 and TRBJ1-2; TRBD1 might be the D (6 bases). This CDR3 is 15 amino acids long. Trimming stripped 5 bases from V and 1 base from J, with 14 bases between. Germline V CDR1 and CDR2: SGHNT, YENEEA. The CDR3 bases are TGTGCCAGCAGCCAAGGACAGCTACTTAACTATGGCTACACCTTC. It encodes CASSQGQLLNYGYTF.

This clone came up a few times. The V gene is TRBV6-8, the J gene TRBJ2-2; no firm D call. The CDR3 spans 13 residues. V was cut by 6 bases and J by 6 bases, with 11 bases left in between. From germline, CDR1 is MNHGY and CDR2 SAAAGT. CDR3 bases: TGTGCCAGCAGACTCCTAGGCCCCGGGGAGCTGTTTTTT. It specifies CASRLLGPGELFF.

In this sample, this clone turned up a few times. The V and J genes are TRBV9 and TRBJ2-7, with 8 bases lining up with TRBD2. The germline CDR1 and CDR2 sequences are SGDLS and YYNGEE. The CDR3 covers 13 residues. The J segment lost 6 bases and the V segment lost 4 bases, leaving 6 bases of the junction unmatched. The CDR3 is CASSSGLDGEQYF. Here the CDR3 DNA reads TGTGCCAGCAGCTCGGGACTAGATGGCGAGCAGTACTTC.

The chain has TRBV9 and TRBJ2-5, with TRBD2 matching over 9 bases. Per germline, CDR1 SGDLS and CDR2 YYNGEE. This CDR3 spans 16 amino acids. Trimming cost V 4 bases and J 1 base; bases outside gene matches: 8. CDR3 sequence: CASSTRAGGPQETQYF. The CDR3 DNA sequence: TGTGCCAGCAGCACTCGAGCGGGAGGCCCCCAAGAGACCCAGTACTTC.

This clone was found a few times. The V and J genes are TRBV12-2 and TRBJ2-4. TRBV12-2 is shown as a pseudogene. This CDR3 has 14 residues. The CDR3, as DNA: TGTGCAAGTCGCTTGGGGGTACCTTGGGACATTCAGTACTTC. This encodes CASRLGVPWDIQYF.

V gene TRBV19 combines with J gene TRBJ1-5; 7 bases agree with TRBD1. CDR1 is LNHDA, CDR2 SQIVND, per germline (reference sequence). Losses at the gene ends were 4 bases for V and 3 bases for J; bases not matched to a gene: 3. The CDR3 length is 14 residues. The CDR3 spells CASSKDRFNQPQHF. DNA for the CDR3: TGTGCCAGTAGTAAGGACAGGTTCAATCAGCCCCAGCATTTT. Together with reference TRBV19 and TRBJ1-5, the CDR3 gives the full variable domain: DGGITQSPKYLFRKEGQNVTLSCEQNLNHDAMYWYRQDPGQGLRLIYYSQIVNDFQKGDIAEGYSVSREKKESFPLTVTSAQKNPTAFYLCASSKDRFNQPQHFGDGTRLSIL.

This sequence joins TRBV15 and TRBJ2-1; 11 bases agree with TRBD1. J lost 13 bases, V lost 0 bases, and 14 bases had no gene match. This CDR3 is built from 17 residues. In germline, CDR1 is LNHNV, CDR2 YYDKDF (reference sequence). CDR3 coding DNA: TGTGCCACCAGCAGAGAAGGGACAGGGGGGTCGGGGCTGGACCAGTTCTTC. This gives the protein CATSREGTGGSGLDQFF.

This clone came up once. V and J are TRBV16 and TRBJ1-1, with no clear D. Per germline, CDR1 KGHSY and CDR2 FQNENV. V was cut by 3 bases and J by 1 base, with 6 bases left in between. This CDR3 region has 13 residues. CDR3 in DNA: TGTGCCAGCAGCCAGTGGCAGAACACTGAAGCTTTCTTT. It translates to CASSQWQNTEAFF.

The rearrangement links TRBV5-1 to TRBJ2-2; 8 positions agree with TRBD2. Germline V gene sequence: CDR1 SGHRS, CDR2 YFSETQ. The V segment lost 3 bases and the J segment 1 base; nucleotides outside the gene matches: 8. This CDR3 is 17 amino acids long. This chain's CDR3 is CASSSFTGGQNTGELFF. The CDR3 nucleotides read TGCGCCAGCAGCTCGTTTACGGGGGGGCAGAACACCGGGGAGCTGTTTTTT.

The chain employs TRBV10-2 and TRBJ2-7, with D unresolved. V was trimmed by 2 bases and J by 0 bases, leaving 17 bases between them. Germline V lookup: CDR1 WSHSY, CDR2 SAAADI. This CDR3 has 17 amino acids. The CDR3 sequence: CASSETIGRPSSYEQYF. For the CDR3, the DNA is TGCGCCAGCAGTGAGACAATTGGACGTCCGAGCTCCTACGAGCAGTACTTC.

The J gene is TRBJ1-1, the V gene TRBV10-3; D gene ambiguous. V lost 0 bases and J lost 4, with 15 bases in between. The CDR3 is made up of 16 amino acids. Per the germline V gene, CDR1 is ENHRY and CDR2 is SYGVKD. The CDR3 DNA is TGTGCCATCAGTGAGTCCATGCCGGCTGCCGGCACTGAAGCTTTCTTT. Translated, it gives CAISESMPAAGTEAFF.

This chain uses TRBV4-1 with TRBJ2-1; the match to TRBD1 covers 8 bases. The V and J ends lost 6 bases and 4 bases, in that order; junction bases with no gene match: 8. CDR1 is MGHRA, CDR2 YSYEKL, per germline. CDR3 size: 15 residues. The CDR3 bases are TGCGCCAGCAGTCCCGGGACAGGTTATTACAATGAGCAGTTCTTC. Its translation is CASSPGTGYYNEQFF.

In this sample, this clone turned up a few times. The chain recombines TRBV28 with TRBJ1-3; 10 bases fit TRBD1. CDR3 length equals 16 residues. Unmatched junction bases numbered 7, after V lost 5 bases and J lost 3 bases. CDR1 is MDHEN, CDR2 SYDVKM, per germline. CDR3 coding DNA: TGTGCCAGCAGTCCCAGGACAGGGGGGTTTGGAAACACCATATATTTT. It yields the protein CASSPRTGGFGNTIYF.

There are a few counts of this clone. V and J are TRBV11-3 and TRBJ1-2; D unclear. This CDR3 has 15 residues. The V end lost 0 bases, the J end lost 6 bases, and 14 bases lay between the germline ends. CDR1 is SGHNT and CDR2 is YENEEA in the germline V gene. CDR3 nucleotides: TGTGCCAGCAGCTTAGAAGGTCTGCTTAGTGATGGCTACACCTTC. Its protein is CASSLEGLLSDGYTF.

This chain links TRBV5-1 with TRBJ2-5, with a weak D call TRBD1 (6 bases). The CDR3 runs 15 residues. Trimming left V 4 bases short and J 4 bases short, with 17 bases between. In germline, CDR1 is SGHRS, CDR2 YFSETQ. The DNA of the CDR3 is TGCGCCAGCAGCCCCCTATTAACAGGGTTAGAGACCCAGTACTTC. This sequence encodes CASSPLLTGLETQYF.

A few counts support this clone. V and J are TRBV28 and TRBJ2-1; D unresolved. Trimming shortened V by 6 bases and J by 10 bases, and 13 bases separated the two germline ends. The CDR3 is 12 residues long. Germline assignment: CDR1 MDHEN and CDR2 SYDVKM. CDR3 in DNA: TGTGCCAGCAGGGTTCCTACAGCCGAGCAGTTCTTC. Protein sequence: CASRVPTAEQFF.

The V and J genes are TRBV6-8 and TRBJ1-4; D not resolved. The V gene lost 0 bases and the J gene lost 5 bases, with 7 bases spanning the gap. Germline lookup yields CDR1 MNHGY and CDR2 SAAAGT. The CDR3 has 14 residues. CDR3: CASSYSAYNEKLFF. The CDR3 nucleotides are TGTGCCAGCAGTTACTCTGCATACAATGAAAAACTGTTTTTT.

This clone was observed a few times. The genes are TRBV6-8 and TRBJ2-2; tentatively, D is TRBD1 (6 bases). Germline V gives CDR1 MNHGY, CDR2 SAAAGT. CDR3 length equals 18 residues. The V gene lost 2 bases and the J gene lost 1 base, with 17 bases spanning the gap. As DNA, the CDR3 is TGTGCCAGCAGTTACAGGGGGTGGGGACATATGAACACCGGGGAGCTGTTTTTT. This encodes CASSYRGWGHMNTGELFF.

The chain links TRBV19 to TRBJ2-7, with D perhaps TRBD2 (5 bases). Deletions cut 2 bases from V and 1 base from J, with 12 bases between. This CDR3 is 15 amino acids long. Germline V gene lookup returns CDR1 LNHDA and CDR2 SQIVND (reference sequence). CDR3 in DNA: TGTGCCAGTAGTATATTGTTGGGAGCTTCCTACGAGCAGTACTTC. The encoded protein is CASSILLGASYEQYF.

The gene calls are TRBV18 and TRBJ1-1; a weak D match, TRBD1 (5 bases). The ends were cut back, 6 bases at V and 4 bases at J, with 15 bases in the middle. CDR1 is KGHSH and CDR2 is LQKENI in the germline V gene. The CDR3 contains 14 residues. The CDR3 spells CASSPLGGATEAFF. As DNA, the CDR3 is TGTGCCAGCTCCCCTCTCGGGGGAGCCACTGAAGCTTTCTTT.